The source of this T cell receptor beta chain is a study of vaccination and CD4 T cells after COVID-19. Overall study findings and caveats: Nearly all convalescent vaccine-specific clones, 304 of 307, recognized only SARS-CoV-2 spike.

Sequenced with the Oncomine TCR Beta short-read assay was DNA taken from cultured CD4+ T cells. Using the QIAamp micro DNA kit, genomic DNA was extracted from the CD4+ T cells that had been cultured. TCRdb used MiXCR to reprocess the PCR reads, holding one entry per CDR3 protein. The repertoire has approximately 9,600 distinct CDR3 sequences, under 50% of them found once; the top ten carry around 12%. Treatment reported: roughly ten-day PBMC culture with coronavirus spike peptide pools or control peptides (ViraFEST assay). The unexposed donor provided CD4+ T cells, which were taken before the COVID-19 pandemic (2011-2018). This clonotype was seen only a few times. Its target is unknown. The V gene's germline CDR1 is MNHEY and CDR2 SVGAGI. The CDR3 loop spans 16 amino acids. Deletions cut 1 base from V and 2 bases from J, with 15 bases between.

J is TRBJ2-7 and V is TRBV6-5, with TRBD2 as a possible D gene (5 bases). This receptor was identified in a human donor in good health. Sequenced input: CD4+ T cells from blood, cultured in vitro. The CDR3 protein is CASSYFTLASTYEQYF. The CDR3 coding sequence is TGTGCCAGCAGTTACTTCACGCTAGCTTCGACCTACGAGCAGTACTTC.